This TCR beta chain was sequenced for a study of multiple sclerosis patients with progressive multifocal leukoencephalopathy. Generated by immunoSEQ multiplex PCR, the TCRdb table keeps only in-frame clones and is missing some. The sample carries some 31,000 clones, 75% to 90% recorded once. Trimming took off 1 base at V and 7 bases at J, with 5 bases between the two ends. This CDR3 spans 12 amino acids. The germline V gene encodes CDR1 MGHRA and CDR2 YSYEKL. Regarding time point: before natalizumab initiation. This TCR came from a human donor with multiple sclerosis. Specimen: PBMCs. This chain connects TRBV4-1 to TRBJ1-5, with D hard to call. CDR3 region: CASSQAGQPQHF. The CDR3 DNA is TGCGCCAGCAGCCAAGCGGGCCAGCCCCAGCATTTT.